This entry lists 4 T cell receptor beta chains sequenced from one sample in a study of blood T cell repertoires in COVID-19. The assay was immunoSEQ multiplex PCR, and TCRdb's table has in-frame clones only and misses some. The data hold 150,000 or so clones, with 92% observed a single time. The sample consisted of peripheral blood. These TCRs come from a man aged 30 to 45 with COVID-19, enrolled during active disease.

The chain is built from TRBV28 and TRBJ2-3; 9 bases map to TRBD2. This CDR3 has 16 residues. After removal of 7 bases from V and 0 bases from J, the junction contained 8 bases not matched to a gene. CDR1 MDHEN and CDR2 SYDVKM come from the germline V gene. Here the CDR3 DNA reads TGTGCCAGCATATTAAGACTAGCGGCTAGCACAGATACGCAGTATTTT. The encoded protein is CASILRLAASTDTQYF.

This sequence joins TRBV29-1 and TRBJ2-7; 14 nucleotides align to TRBD2. The CDR3 has 15 residues. In germline, CDR1 is SQVTM, CDR2 ANQGSEA. Trimming removed 6 bases from V and 2 bases from J; junction bases left unmatched: 6. CDR3 sequence (DNA): TGCAGCGTACGGAGGGGACTAGCGGGAGCCTACGAGCAGTACTTC. Protein: CSVRRGLAGAYEQYF.

The gene calls are TRBV19 and TRBJ2-3; 9 bases are a match to TRBD2. Germline assignment: CDR1 LNHDA and CDR2 SQIVND (reference sequence). V was clipped by 2 bases and J by 6 bases; unmatched bases: 6. The CDR3 totals 15 residues. In nucleotides, the CDR3 is TGTGCCAGTAGTATATGGGCGGGGGGGCCTGATACGCAGTATTTT. This translates into CASSIWAGGPDTQYF.

The chain uses TRBV5-1 and TRBJ2-2, with 9 nucleotides matching TRBD2. J gave up 5 bases and V 2 bases, and 4 bases lay outside the gene matches. Looked up from germline, CDR1 is SGHRS and CDR2 is YFSETQ. The CDR3 contains 15 residues. The CDR3 sequence: CASSFAAGGTGELFF. The CDR3 DNA is TGCGCCAGCAGCTTTGCGGCGGGGGGGACCGGGGAGCTGTTTTTT.